This is a list of T cell receptor beta chains from one sample in a study of monozygotic twins with inflammatory bowel disease. TCRdb re-called the 5' RACE reads and catalogs CDR3 proteins one per entry, DNA excluded. This sample's table has nearly 450,000 distinct CDR3 sequences. Source material: blood. The origin of the receptors is a human donor with ulcerative colitis or Crohn's disease, or a healthy co-twin of an affected twin (not recorded which). Both conserved end residues are part of each CDR3.

TRBJ1-4 TRBV4-1 CASSLGQGKEKLFF
TRBJ2-2 TRBV6-2/TRBV6-3 CASSNRPILGSTGELFF
TRBJ1-1 TRBV6-6 CASSSGQGTEAFF
TRBJ2-3 TRBV5-1 CASSPGQGSDTQYF
TRBJ1-5 TRBV20-1 CSARDLTGGHQPQHF
TRBJ2-5 TRBV3-1 CASSQLEETQYF
TRBJ2-1 TRBV10-3 CAIQLAAGGNEQFF
TRBJ2-3 TRBV27 CASSPRTPSTDTQYF
TRBJ1-6 TRBV6-5 CASTDRNNSPLHF
TRBJ2-3 TRBV20-1 CSSSGRALTDTQYF
TRBJ1-2 TRBV28 CASSITGGTGYGYTF
TRBJ1-2 TRBV12-3/TRBV12-4 CASSPLRGGHCYTF
TRBJ2-3 TRBV6-1 CASTKAGTDTQYF
TRBJ1-3 TRBV5-6 CASSLGEQHRNTIYF
TRBJ2-2 TRBV7-2 CASSRVRSSGEPFF
TRBJ2-4 TRBV20-1 CSAREGASGSWSIQYF
TRBJ2-3 TRBV4-2 CASSQEATDTQYF
TRBJ1-2 TRBV5-4 CASTIPGGIYGYIF
TRBJ2-6 TRBV24-1 CATEGHDSLSGANVLTF
TRBJ2-7 TRBV2 CASRGTGPEQYF
TRBJ1-6 TRBV12-3/TRBV12-4 CASSPPTGGDNSPLHF
TRBJ2-3 TRBV27 CASSLNGGAVDTQYF
TRBJ2-7 TRBV19 CASRDSSGQLYEQYF
TRBJ2-1 TRBV7-3 CASSSGTSVYNEQFF
TRBJ2-3 TRBV7-2 CASSAQASTDTQYF
TRBJ2-1 TRBV19 CASSRGGIYNEQFF
TRBJ2-5 TRBV15 CATSRDLGVEETQYF
TRBJ2-2 TRBV12-3/TRBV12-4 CASSDPTGELFF
TRBJ2-7 TRBV5-1 CASSLGQGTGEQYF
TRBJ1-4 TRBV19 CATGTGSNEKLFF
TRBJ1-4 TRBV9 CASSLGGLENEKLFF
TRBJ2-1 TRBV20-1 CSASVYAPDEQFF
TRBJ2-5 TRBV20-1 CSAPPSRGGETQYF
TRBJ2-7 TRBV18 CASSEDRGQAYEQYF
TRBJ2-4 TRBV5-6 CASTGARLAKNIQYF
TRBJ2-5 TRBV5-5 CASSFTSGGETQYF
TRBJ1-1 TRBV29-1 CSVERETEAFF
TRBJ2-5 TRBV21-1 CASSNGQRGWETQYF
TRBJ2-1 TRBV7-2 CASSSTGIAVNEQFF
TRBJ2-7 TRBV5-1 CASSLTGTGFNEQYF
TRBJ1-2 TRBV6-5 CASTEGTVYGYTF
TRBJ2-3 TRBV19 CASSRPPGQAADTQYF
TRBJ1-5 TRBV12-3/TRBV12-4 CASSSGPGQPQHF
TRBJ1-2 TRBV12-3/TRBV12-4 CASSPSNNYGYTF
TRBJ2-3 TRBV2 CASSEAPEGGAQQYF
TRBJ1-2 TRBV28 CASTPGQGNYGYTF